These 30 T cell receptor beta chains share one sample of origin, sequenced in a study of blood T cell repertoires in COVID-19. Repertoires were generated with immunoSEQ multiplex PCR, while TCRdb's copy carries only in-frame clones and drops some. The profile shows around 130,000 clones, roughly 81% of them singletons. The sequenced sample consisted of PBMCs or T cells enriched from blood (not recorded which). These receptors were collected from a woman in her forties or fifties with acute COVID-19.

The V call is TRBV12-3 or TRBV12-4, the J call TRBJ2-7, with 7 positions matching TRBD1. J lost 3 bases, V lost 3 bases, and 2 bases had no gene match. This CDR3 comprises 13 residues. The CDR3: CASSLGQHYEQYF. The CDR3, as DNA: TGTGCCAGCAGTTTGGGACAGCACTACGAGCAGTACTTC.

This chain uses TRBV27 with TRBJ1-1; 8 bases are a match to TRBD1. V lost 5 bases, J lost 1 base, and 6 bases stayed unmatched. In germline, CDR1 is MNHEY, CDR2 SMNVEV (reference sequence). This CDR3 is 15 amino acids long. CDR3 protein: CASSRLQGGNTEAFF. In DNA, the CDR3 is TGTGCCAGCAGTCGGCTACAGGGGGGGAACACTGAAGCTTTCTTT.

The rearrangement joins TRBV7-9 to TRBJ2-1; D might be TRBD1 (5 bases). Trimming stripped 0 bases from V and 7 bases from J, with 13 bases between. Germline lookup yields CDR1 SEHNR and CDR2 FQNEAQ (reference sequence). This CDR3 is 15 amino acids long. CDR3 sequence: CASSLAMGRINEQFF. The DNA for the CDR3 is TGTGCCAGCAGCTTAGCGATGGGGCGCATAAATGAGCAGTTCTTC.

The chain joins TRBV24-1 to TRBJ2-2, with 7 bases matching TRBD1. Losses at the gene ends were 5 bases for V and 1 base for J; bases not matched to a gene: 6. This CDR3 has 16 amino acids. Germline CDR1 and CDR2: KGHDR and SFDVKD. The CDR3 is CATSATWTGNTGELFF. The DNA for the CDR3 is TGTGCCACCAGTGCTACTTGGACAGGGAACACCGGGGAGCTGTTTTTT.

The rearrangement links TRBV5-1 to TRBJ2-7; 12 bases map to TRBD1. With V trimmed by 4 bases and J by 4 bases, 6 bases remained unmatched. From germline, CDR1 is SGHRS and CDR2 YFSETQ. The CDR3 totals 15 residues. As DNA, the CDR3 is TGCGCCAGCAGCCCTGGGGACAGGGGGCTTTACGAGCAGTACTTC. Amino acid sequence: CASSPGDRGLYEQYF.

CDR3 DNA sequence: TGTGCCAGTATTGGACTAGCGGGTAACAATGAGCAGTTCTTC. Residues: CASIGLAGNNEQFF. This chain connects TRBV28 to TRBJ2-1; 11 bases are a match to TRBD2. The CDR3 runs to 14 residues. J was trimmed by 5 bases and V by 9 bases; bases with no gene match: 6. The germline gives CDR1 MDHEN, CDR2 SYDVKM.

For this clone: Other DNA sequences from this sample encode an identical CDR3 as well. CDR3 nucleotide sequence: TGTGCCAGCAGCCGAGGCAGCACAGATACGCAGTATTTT. Translating gives CASSRGSTDTQYF. This chain uses TRBV3-1 (or the pseudogene TRBV3-2) with TRBJ2-3; D remains ambiguous. This CDR3 region has 13 residues. V lost 4 bases to trimming and J lost 0 bases, with 5 bases between them. Germline CDR1 is LGHDT and CDR2 is YNNKEL (reference sequence).

Only a few counts were recorded for this clone. V gene TRBV24-1 combines with J gene TRBJ2-3; 7 bases agree with TRBD1. CDR1 is KGHDR and CDR2 is SFDVKD in the germline V gene. V shed 7 bases and J 4 bases; nucleotides not matched to a gene: 7. The CDR3 runs to 14 residues. The CDR3 reads CATRPRGSADTQYF. Written as DNA, the CDR3 is TGTGCCACCAGACCCAGGGGGTCAGCAGATACGCAGTATTTT.

This sequence joins TRBV9 and TRBJ1-3, with a tentative D call TRBD1 (5 bases). Germline-derived CDR1 and CDR2 are SGDLS and YYNGEE. The CDR3 has 15 amino acids. V was cut by 0 bases and J by 0 bases, with 7 bases left in between. The CDR3 DNA reads as TGTGCCAGCAGCGTAGGACAGAACTCTGGAAACACCATATATTTT. The encoded protein is CASSVGQNSGNTIYF.

The chain is built from TRBV10-2 and TRBJ2-5; a weak D match, TRBD2 (5 bases). V was cut by 6 bases and J by 5 bases, with 7 bases left in between. CDR3 length: 11 amino acids. Per germline, CDR1 WSHSY and CDR2 SAAADI. The CDR3 reads CASSGLETQYF. CDR3 DNA: TGCGCCAGCAGCGGACTGGAGACCCAGTACTTC.

The chain combines TRBV4-1 with TRBJ2-1; 9 positions match TRBD1. After removal of 0 bases from V and 4 bases from J, the junction contained 7 bases not matched to a gene. CDR1 is MGHRA and CDR2 is YSYEKL in the germline V gene. This CDR3 has 17 amino acids. In DNA form, the CDR3 reads TGCGCCAGCAGCCAAGAGGGTACAGGGGGCATATACAATGAGCAGTTCTTC. Its translation is CASSQEGTGGIYNEQFF.

The genes are TRBV9 and TRBJ2-7, with 7 bases aligning to TRBD1. In germline, CDR1 is SGDLS, CDR2 YYNGEE. This CDR3 comprises 15 residues. Trimming at V came to 2 bases and at J to 0 bases, leaving 5 bases not matched to a gene. The CDR3 sequence: CASSVSGQASYEQYF. The CDR3, as DNA: TGTGCCAGCAGCGTTAGTGGACAGGCCTCCTACGAGCAGTACTTC.

The chain couples TRBV12-3 or TRBV12-4 to TRBJ2-7; maybe TRBD1 (5 bases). The CDR3 is 12 amino acids. V dropped 5 bases and J dropped 4 bases, with 9 bases sitting between them. The CDR3 region is CASSDQGYEQYF. Written as DNA, the CDR3 is TGTGCCAGCAGTGACCAGGGTTACGAGCAGTACTTC.

The rearrangement links TRBV5-1 to TRBJ2-2; 12 bases fit TRBD2. Germline V gives CDR1 SGHRS, CDR2 YFSETQ. Germline trimming cut 0 bases from V and 0 bases from J; bases unmatched to any gene: 0. This CDR3 is built from 17 residues. CDR3 amino acids: CASSLGLAGANTGELFF. In nucleotides, the CDR3 is TGCGCCAGCAGCTTGGGACTAGCGGGAGCGAACACCGGGGAGCTGTTTTTT.

This sequence joins TRBV14 and TRBJ1-2; maybe TRBD1 (5 bases). The CDR3 is 15 amino acids. V lost 4 bases and J 7 bases, leaving 19 bases between the germline ends. In germline, CDR1 is SGHDN, CDR2 FVKESK. The CDR3, as DNA: TGTGCCAGCAGCCCTAGTCTCGGGGGATCAAGTGGCTACACCTTC. It codes for CASSPSLGGSSGYTF.

CDR3 sequence: CATSRDIGGSGNTIYF. The CDR3, as DNA: TGTGCCACCAGCAGAGATATTGGGGGGTCCGGAAACACCATATATTTT. This chain joins TRBV15 and TRBJ1-3, with D possibly being TRBD1 (5 bases). The CDR3 is 16 amino acids. The V end lost 0 bases, the J end lost 4 bases, and 13 bases lay between the germline ends. Per germline, CDR1 LNHNV and CDR2 YYDKDF (reference sequence).

The chain carries TRBV18 and TRBJ2-1; 11 bases fit TRBD2. CDR1 and CDR2 (germline): KGHSH, LQKENI. The J segment lost 3 bases and the V segment lost 4 bases, leaving 5 bases of the junction unmatched. There are 16 residues in the CDR3. The CDR3 loop is CASSLLGTSGYNEQFF. In nucleotides, the CDR3 is TGTGCCAGCTCACTATTAGGGACTAGCGGCTACAATGAGCAGTTCTTC.

In DNA, the CDR3 is TGTGCCAGCAGCTTACCCGGGAGGGCCACCGGGGAGCTGTTTTTT. It encodes CASSLPGRATGELFF. The rearrangement links TRBV11-2 to TRBJ2-2, with TRBD2 identical over 8 bases. Germline V gene sequence: CDR1 SGHAT, CDR2 FQNNGV. V gave up 2 bases and J gave up 4 bases; unmatched junction bases: 3. The length of the CDR3 is 15 residues. Full variable domain (missing parts from reference TRBV11-2 and TRBJ2-2): EAGVAQSPRYKIIEKRQSVAFWCNPISGHATLYWYQQILGQGPKLLIQFQNNGVVDDSQLPKDRFSAERLKGVDSTLKIQPAKLEDSAVYLCASSLPGRATGELFFGEGSRLTVL.

V gene TRBV20-1 combines with J gene TRBJ2-1, with TRBD2 matching over 8 bases. CDR3 size: 15 residues. With V trimmed by 3 bases and J by 3 bases, 7 bases remained unmatched. Germline V gene lookup returns CDR1 DFQATT and CDR2 SNEGSKA (reference sequence). Here the CDR3 DNA reads TGCAGTGCTAGTATGGTGCTAGCGGGCTACAATGAGCAGTTCTTC. Residues: CSASMVLAGYNEQFF.

Worth noting for this clone: The same CDR3 is also encoded by other DNA sequences in this sample. The V call is TRBV30, the J call TRBJ1-5; D remains unclear. V was shortened by 0 bases and J by 9 bases, with 6 bases between the two germline ends. The CDR3 spans 11 residues. The germline V gene has CDR1 GTSNPN and CDR2 SVGIG (reference sequence). CDR3 sequence reads: CAWSVGGPQHF. For the CDR3, the DNA is TGTGCCTGGAGTGTAGGAGGGCCCCAGCATTTT.

This chain connects TRBV5-1 to TRBJ1-2; D ambiguous. Trimming shortened V by 0 bases and J by 2 bases, and 8 bases separated the two germline ends. The CDR3 contains 14 residues. CDR1 is SGHRS and CDR2 is YFSETQ in the germline V gene. The chain's CDR3 is CASSLGAGNYGYTF. CDR3 sequence (DNA): TGCGCCAGCAGCTTGGGGGCTGGGAACTATGGCTACACCTTC.

This clone is a singleton in its sample. The chain employs TRBV19 and TRBJ1-4; tentative D call: TRBD1 (5 bases). Germline CDR1 reads LNHDA; CDR2 reads SQIVND (reference sequence). V was shortened by 6 bases and J by 8 bases, with 25 bases between the two germline ends. The CDR3 is 17 residues long. CDR3 bases: TGTGCCAGTAGCAACCGCCCTTTCGGGGGAAAGGGAGAAAAACTGTTTTTT. Translated, it gives CASSNRPFGGKGEKLFF.

This clone was observed a handful of times. The chain employs TRBV7-9 and TRBJ2-3; D not certain. This CDR3 has 16 residues. From germline, CDR1 is SEHNR and CDR2 FQNEAQ (reference sequence). V lost 4 bases and J 3 bases, leaving 17 bases between the germline ends. The CDR3 loop is CASSSNPTVRTDTQYF. The CDR3 DNA reads as TGTGCCAGCAGCTCCAATCCAACCGTGAGGACAGATACGCAGTATTTT.

CDR3 sequence reads: CATTTPGLVAETQYF. In nucleotides, the CDR3 is TGTGCCACCACAACCCCGGGACTAGTAGCTGAGACCCAGTACTTC. The chain has TRBV28 and TRBJ2-5; 8 bases align to TRBD2. This CDR3 contains 15 residues. V lost 10 bases to trimming and J lost 5 bases; unmatched junction nucleotides: 15. CDR1 and CDR2 from the germline V gene are MDHEN and SYDVKM.

Only one count was recorded for this clone. The chain has TRBV6-5 and TRBJ2-3, with 16 bases identical to TRBD2. Germline values: CDR1 MNHEY, CDR2 SVGAGI. V lost 6 bases and J lost 4; bases outside the gene matches: 1. The CDR3 loop spans 15 amino acids. The CDR3 loop reads CASRGLAGGPDTQYF. The CDR3 coding sequence is TGTGCCAGCAGGGGACTAGCGGGAGGGCCAGATACGCAGTATTTT.

This clone was seen a few times. This chain joins TRBV6-4 and TRBJ1-5, with no clear D. V was cut by 3 bases and J by 0 bases, with 6 bases left in between. CDR1 and CDR2 from the germline V gene are MRHNA and SNTAGT. The CDR3 loop spans 14 amino acids. CDR3 sequence: CASSEFYSNQPQHF. CDR3 DNA: TGTGCCAGCAGTGAATTCTATAGCAATCAGCCCCAGCATTTT.

The rearrangement links TRBV28 to TRBJ1-3; D perhaps matches TRBD1 (5 bases). V was clipped by 9 bases and J by 0 bases, with 15 bases between them. Looked up from germline, CDR1 is MDHEN and CDR2 is SYDVKM. The CDR3 has 15 amino acids. In DNA, the CDR3 is TGTGCCAGTACAGGCGCGGCGAGCTCTGGAAACACCATATATTTT. This translates into CASTGAASSGNTIYF.

The rearrangement joins TRBV7-2 to TRBJ2-5, with 14 bases identical to TRBD2. CDR3 length: 18 residues. CDR1 SGHTA and CDR2 FQGNSA come from the germline V gene. After removal of 3 bases from V and 5 bases from J, the junction contained 11 bases not matched to a gene. CDR3 sequence: CASSLRSGLAGVRETQYF. The CDR3 DNA reads as TGTGCCAGCAGCTTGAGATCGGGACTAGCGGGAGTACGTGAGACCCAGTACTTC.

This clone was recorded once. The chain uses TRBV30 and TRBJ1-2, with 9 positions matching TRBD1. J gave up 3 bases and V 2 bases, and 4 bases lay outside the gene matches. The germline V gene has CDR1 GTSNPN and CDR2 SVGIG (reference sequence). CDR3 length: 14 amino acids. The CDR3 bases are TGTGCCTGGAGTCCCGGGACAGGGCACTATGGCTACACCTTC. It translates to CAWSPGTGHYGYTF.

This chain uses TRBV29-1 with TRBJ1-2; 8 positions match TRBD1. This CDR3 has 14 amino acids. Looked up from germline, CDR1 is SQVTM and CDR2 is ANQGSEA. V trimming: 6 bases; J trimming: 4 bases; junction bases outside the gene matches: 10. The CDR3 protein is CSVVAGTGPYGYTF. The CDR3, as DNA: TGCAGCGTCGTAGCTGGGACAGGCCCCTATGGCTACACCTTC.